These 18 T cell receptor beta chains came from one sample sequenced in a study of a mutant IDH1 vaccine in newly diagnosed glioma. The method was immunoSEQ multiplex PCR; TCRdb's version includes in-frame clones alone and lacks a portion of them. This sample has about 92,000 clones, with around 80% found just once. Stated time point: baseline, week 1 (first vaccination visit). Treatment meaning: pre-vaccination baseline after standard-of-care therapy. The source material was PBMCs, sampled from a glioma patient treated with radiotherapy, temozolomide or both. The receptor set was obtained from a man aged 35-49 years with glioma.

V and J are TRBV28 and TRBJ2-7; D may match TRBD1 or TRBD2 (5 bases each). Germline loops: CDR1 MDHEN, CDR2 SYDVKM. Trimming cost V 5 bases and J 7 bases, with 15 bases left between them. The CDR3 runs to 13 residues. DNA of the CDR3: TGTGCCAGCAGTGAACCGGGGCTTGGTGAGCAGTACTTC. This encodes CASSEPGLGEQYF.

The chain uses TRBV4-1 and TRBJ2-7, with TRBD2 matching 7 bases. In germline, CDR1 is MGHRA, CDR2 YSYEKL. This CDR3 contains 16 residues. V gave up 0 bases and J gave up 2 bases; unmatched junction bases: 7. This chain's CDR3 is CASSQDSGRSPYEQYF. The CDR3 bases are TGCGCCAGCAGCCAAGATAGCGGGCGGTCCCCCTACGAGCAGTACTTC.

This clone was observed a handful of times. The chain couples TRBV10-2 to TRBJ2-7, with D unresolved. The CDR3 totals 16 residues. With 0 bases removed from V and 6 bases from J, the gap between germline ends came to 18 bases. The V gene's germline CDR1 is WSHSY and CDR2 SAAADI. CDR3 coding DNA: TGCGCCAGCAGTGAGTCTGGTGGGCCCCCTCATGTCGAGCAGTACTTC. Its protein product is CASSESGGPPHVEQYF.

This clone was counted only a few times. The chain has TRBV4-3 and TRBJ2-5; D call uncertain. Germline V gene sequence: CDR1 LGHNA, CDR2 YSLEER. CDR3 length: 14 residues. The V end was cut by 1 base, the J end by 2 bases, with 8 bases between. Here the CDR3 DNA reads TGCGCCAGCAGCCAAGGTCCCTCACAAGAGACCCAGTACTTC. This encodes CASSQGPSQETQYF.

This chain uses TRBV5-1 with TRBJ2-7; no clear D gene. V lost 3 bases to trimming and J lost 2 bases, with 0 bases between them. This CDR3 is 10 amino acids long. Germline CDR1 and CDR2: SGHRS and YFSETQ. The CDR3 here is CASSSYEQYF. The CDR3 DNA sequence: TGCGCCAGCAGCTCCTACGAGCAGTACTTC.

The chain is built from TRBV27 and TRBJ1-2; 9 nucleotides match TRBD1. Germline V gene data show CDR1 as MNHEY and CDR2 as SMNVEV (reference sequence). V gave up 5 bases and J gave up 5 bases; unmatched junction bases: 12. There are 16 residues in the CDR3. The CDR3 DNA reads TGTGCCAGCAGTCCAGACATACAGGGGGCGCTATATGGCTACACCTTC. Protein: CASSPDIQGALYGYTF.

The chain recombines TRBV29-1 with TRBJ1-3, with D tentatively TRBD1 (6 bases). V was trimmed by 5 bases and J by 0 bases, leaving 17 bases between them. Germline lookup yields CDR1 SQVTM and CDR2 ANQGSEA. The CDR3 has 16 residues. The CDR3 region is CSVYGRGSSSGNTIYF. In DNA form, the CDR3 reads TGCAGCGTTTATGGCAGGGGCTCGTCCTCTGGAAACACCATATATTTT.

This chain connects TRBV5-8 to TRBJ2-5, with D perhaps matching TRBD1 (5 bases). Germline V lookup: CDR1 SGHTS, CDR2 YDEGEE. The CDR3 loop spans 15 amino acids. V was trimmed by 0 bases and J by 4 bases, leaving 13 bases between them. CDR3 protein: CASSLVSGRGETQYF. In DNA form, the CDR3 reads TGTGCCAGCAGCTTGGTGTCAGGGCGAGGAGAGACCCAGTACTTC.

DNA for the CDR3: TGTGCCAGCTCACGTTCGATCAGGGGGATACTCTACGAGCAGTACTTC. Protein: CASSRSIRGILYEQYF. The chain has TRBV18 and TRBJ2-5; 7 nucleotides line up with TRBD1. Gene TRBJ2-7 matches the end of the DNA better, so the J call may be wrong. The CDR3 spans 16 residues. The germline V gene has CDR1 KGHSH and CDR2 LQKENI.

The rearrangement joins TRBV15 to TRBJ2-2, with D tentatively TRBD1 (6 bases). In germline, CDR1 is LNHNV, CDR2 YYDKDF (reference sequence). The CDR3 is 16 residues long. Trimming stripped 1 base from V and 2 bases from J, with 11 bases between. CDR3 nucleotides: TGTGCCACCAGCAGAGCGATCAGGGGCAACACCGGGGAGCTGTTTTTT. It yields the protein CATSRAIRGNTGELFF.

This clone came up once. The chain has TRBV6-5 and TRBJ1-3; TRBD1 matches 7 bases. Germline-derived CDR1 and CDR2 are MNHEY and SVGAGI. With 6 bases clipped from V and 0 bases from J, the junction kept 5 bases outside the gene matches. The CDR3 totals 15 residues. Here the CDR3 reads CASRSGTVSGNTIYF. The CDR3 region has the DNA TGTGCCAGCAGAAGCGGGACAGTCTCTGGAAACACCATATATTTT.

The genes are TRBV5-6 and TRBJ1-2; D ambiguous. Trimming shortened V by 4 bases and J by 0 bases, and 7 bases separated the two germline ends. CDR3 length: 13 amino acids. Looked up from germline, CDR1 is SGHDT and CDR2 is YYEEEE. The CDR3 DNA reads TGTGCCAGCAGCGTGAGTACTAACTATGGCTACACCTTC. It translates to CASSVSTNYGYTF.

V is TRBV9 and J is TRBJ2-1, with 12 bases identical to TRBD2. The CDR3 totals 17 residues. Germline CDR1 SGDLS, CDR2 YYNGEE. Trimming removed 3 bases from V and 4 bases from J; junction bases left unmatched: 8. The CDR3, as DNA: TGTGCCAGCAGCGCGACCGGACTAGCGGGGATATACAATGAGCAGTTCTTC. As protein: CASSATGLAGIYNEQFF.

The rearrangement joins TRBV7-9 to TRBJ1-5; no clear D gene. Germline lookup yields CDR1 SEHNR and CDR2 FQNEAQ (reference sequence). This CDR3 has 14 amino acids. The V end was cut by 1 base, the J end by 3 bases, with 7 bases between. The DNA of the CDR3 is TGTGCCAGCAGCTTAGACGGGTTCAATCAGCCCCAGCATTTT. It translates to CASSLDGFNQPQHF. Together with reference TRBV7-9 and TRBJ1-5, the CDR3 gives the full variable domain: DTGVSQNPRHKITKRGQNVTFRCDPISEHNRLYWYRQTLGQGPEFLTYFQNEAQLEKSRLLSDRFSAERPKGSFSTLEIQRTEQGDSAMYLCASSLDGFNQPQHFGDGTRLSIL.

The rearrangement joins TRBV7-2 to TRBJ2-5; 7 positions agree with TRBD1. The V and J ends lost 4 bases and 5 bases, in that order; junction bases with no gene match: 13. The CDR3 consists of 16 residues. The germline V gene encodes CDR1 SGHTA and CDR2 FQGNSA. CDR3 sequence (DNA): TGTGCCAGCAGCTACTTCACGACAGGGCTGGGGGAGACCCAGTACTTC. Protein: CASSYFTTGLGETQYF.

V usage is TRBV7-9 and J usage is TRBJ1-1; TRBD1 is a possible D gene (5 bases). V dropped 5 bases and J dropped 1 base, with 14 bases sitting between them. Per the germline V gene, CDR1 is SEHNR and CDR2 is FQNEAQ (reference sequence). This CDR3 spans 15 amino acids. In DNA form, the CDR3 reads TGTGCCAGCAGCCTGTGGGGGAGGGGGAACACTGAAGCTTTCTTT. It encodes CASSLWGRGNTEAFF.

The chain recombines TRBV29-1 with TRBJ2-7; 8 bases map to TRBD2. Germline V lookup: CDR1 SQVTM, CDR2 ANQGSEA. The CDR3 contains 11 residues. The CDR3 spells CSGGHNGGEYF. CDR3 nucleotide sequence: TGCAGTGGCGGGCACAACGGGGGGGAGTACTTC.

This clone was detected a few times. This chain links TRBV6-4 with TRBJ2-7; D uncertain. The CDR3 has 12 residues. The V end lost 5 bases, the J end lost 1 base, and 6 bases lay between the germline ends. The germline V gene has CDR1 MRHNA and CDR2 SNTAGT. Here the CDR3 DNA reads TGTGCCAGCAGTAAGGTGTCCTACGAGCAGTACTTC. Translating it yields CASSKVSYEQYF.